The T cell receptor beta chain described here comes from a study of metastatic and nonmetastatic thyroid tumors. In the study overall: The comparison covered peripheral blood and tumor or nodule tissue in malignant and benign thyroid patients.

Regarding the study as a whole: Across blood and tumor, TCR beta diversity in malignant thyroid tumors was reportedly significantly higher than in benign nodules.

This clone was detected many times. Its specificity is not known. No patient had received any treatment before thyroid surgery. Authors' methods: The study took CDR3 differences across clinicopathological groups and made a distant-metastasis classifier for papillary thyroid cancer from them. MiXCR reprocessed the PCR reads for TCRdb. What appears here as the V and J calls and clone size reflects TCRdb's work, not the paper's. Of more than 70,000 clones detected, approximately 9% appear once; the ten largest clones hold 8.8%. Germline CDR1 and CDR2: SQVTM and ANQGSEA. The CDR3 sequence is 12 residues long. Between the trimmed V and J ends, which lost 7 bases and 0 bases, there was a span of 10 bases.

This clonotype originated in a female donor with papillary thyroid cancer or a benign thyroid nodule (not recorded which). Some clones in this sample may be carry-over from other donors' samples. V is TRBV29-1 and J is TRBJ2-7, with D tentatively TRBD2 (5 bases). Sequencing was performed on blood. The CDR3 DNA reads as TGCAGCGCTGCGGGTAGCTCCTACGAGCAGTACTTC. Translated: CSAAGSSYEQYF.